This T cell receptor beta chain was observed in a study of T-cell memory formation after mild COVID-19. TCRdb analysed the 5' RACE reads with MiXCR anew, one entry per CDR3 protein. The sample holds around 130,000 distinct CDR3 sequences, 15% to 20% seen once. Study outcomes and limitations: Cross-reactive memory apparently joined, as some responding clones appeared in pre-infection memory. Clones that shrank (day 15 to 85) were balanced CD4/CD8, whereas later expanders leaned CD4+.

On this clonotype: As yet, its antigen is unknown.

V lost 1 base, J lost 2 bases, and 14 bases lay in between. Germline CDR1 and CDR2: LGHNA and YSLEER. CDR3 size: 16 residues. This TCR derives from a young man who had mild COVID-19 (a few samples of this study predate the infection). Cell type and time point are not known. The rearrangement uses TRBV4-3 and TRBJ1-1; D may be TRBD1 (6 bases). The sample taken for sequencing was PBMCs or a T cell subset sorted from them (not recorded which). The CDR3 nucleotides are TGCGCCAGCAGCCAAGTTAGGGGGATTGGTAACACTGAAGCTTTCTTT. The encoded protein is CASSQVRGIGNTEAFF.